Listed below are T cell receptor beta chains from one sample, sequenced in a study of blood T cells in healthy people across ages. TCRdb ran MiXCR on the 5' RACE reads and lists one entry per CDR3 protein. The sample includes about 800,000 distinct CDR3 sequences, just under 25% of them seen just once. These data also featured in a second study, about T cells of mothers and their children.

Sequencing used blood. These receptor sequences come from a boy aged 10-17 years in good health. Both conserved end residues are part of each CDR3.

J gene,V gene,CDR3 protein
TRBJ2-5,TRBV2,CASSDSGGAKTQYF
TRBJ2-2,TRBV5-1,CASSARETGELFF
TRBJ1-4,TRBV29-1,CSVEVRGSNEKLFF
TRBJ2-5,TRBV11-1,CASSPFGPTEETQYF
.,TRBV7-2,CASSLGGLADYEQYF
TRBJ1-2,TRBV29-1,CSVDLLPGGNYGYTF
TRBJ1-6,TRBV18,CASTPKTGTEISPLHF
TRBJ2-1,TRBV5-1,CASSLDAARLKYF
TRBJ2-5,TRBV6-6,CASTAGARGETQYF
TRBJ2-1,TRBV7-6,CASSSGRGGAYNEQFF
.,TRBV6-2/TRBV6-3,CASSYSGTSLEQFF